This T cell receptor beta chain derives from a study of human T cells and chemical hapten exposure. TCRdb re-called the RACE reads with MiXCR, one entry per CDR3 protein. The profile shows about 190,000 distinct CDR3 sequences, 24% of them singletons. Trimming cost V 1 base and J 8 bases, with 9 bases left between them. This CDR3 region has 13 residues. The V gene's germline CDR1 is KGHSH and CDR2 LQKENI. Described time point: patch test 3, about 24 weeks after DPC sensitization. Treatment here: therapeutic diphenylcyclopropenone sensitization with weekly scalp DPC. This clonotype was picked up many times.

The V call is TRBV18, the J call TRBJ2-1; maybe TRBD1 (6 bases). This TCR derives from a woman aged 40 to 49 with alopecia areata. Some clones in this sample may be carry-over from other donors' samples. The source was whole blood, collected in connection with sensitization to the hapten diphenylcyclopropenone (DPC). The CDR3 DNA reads TGTGCCAGCTCACCACTACAGGGCGATGAGCAGTTCTTC. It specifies CASSPLQGDEQFF.